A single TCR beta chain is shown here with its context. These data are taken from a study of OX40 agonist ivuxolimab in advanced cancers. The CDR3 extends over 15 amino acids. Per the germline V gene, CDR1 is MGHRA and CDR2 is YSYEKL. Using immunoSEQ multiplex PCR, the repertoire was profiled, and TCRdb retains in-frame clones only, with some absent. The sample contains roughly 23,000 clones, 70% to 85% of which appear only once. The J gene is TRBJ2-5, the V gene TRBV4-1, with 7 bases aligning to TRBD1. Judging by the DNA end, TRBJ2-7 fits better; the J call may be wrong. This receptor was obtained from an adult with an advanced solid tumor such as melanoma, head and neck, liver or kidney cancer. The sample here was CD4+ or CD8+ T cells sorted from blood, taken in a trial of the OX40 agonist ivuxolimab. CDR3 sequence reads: CASSPQTGVGYEQYF. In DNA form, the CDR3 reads TGCGCCAGCAGCCCCCAAACAGGGGTGGGTTACGAGCAGTACTTC.